The 26 T cell receptor beta chains presented below share a single source sample, sequenced in a study of blood T cells in healthy people across ages. A second PCR, run for 7 to 11 cycles, used a sample-barcoded 5' primer plus a J-beta primer mix. From the 5' RACE reads, TCRdb called clonotypes with MiXCR, one entry per CDR3 protein. The data show some 1,500,000 distinct CDR3 sequences, with 40% to 45% seen just once and around 4% held by the top ten. The sequenced sample was blood. These receptors were collected from a woman between 18 and 29 years old in good health.

This chain uses TRBV15 with TRBJ1-2; D unclear. Germline values: CDR1 LNHNV, CDR2 YYDKDF (reference sequence). This CDR3 contains 15 residues. V dropped 3 bases and J dropped 1 base, with 12 bases sitting between them. The CDR3 protein is CATSRAPQYNYGYTF. CDR3 coding DNA: TGTGCCACCAGCAGGGCCCCTCAGTATAACTATGGCTACACCTTC.

The CDR3 region has the DNA TGTGCCAGCAGCCGGACTAGCGGGAGAGGGAATGAGCAGTTCTTC. This translates into CASSRTSGRGNEQFF. This chain links TRBV7-2 with TRBJ2-1, with 13 bases fitting TRBD2. CDR1 and CDR2 from the germline V gene are SGHTA and FQGNSA. V was pared by 5 bases and J by 7 bases, with 5 bases of the junction left unmatched. This CDR3 comprises 15 residues.

Worth noting for this clonotype: The junction departs from germline at one end; a sequencing error may be responsible. V and J are TRBV12-3 or TRBV12-4 and TRBJ1-2; D is possibly TRBD1 (6 bases). The CDR3 sequence is 12 residues long. This chain's CDR3 is CVSSLAGDGYTF. CDR3 coding DNA: TGTGTCAGCAGTTTAGCAGGGGATGGCTACACCTTC.

This chain uses TRBV5-1 with TRBJ2-5; D gene unclear. Germline lookup yields CDR1 SGHRS and CDR2 YFSETQ. Trimming stripped 0 bases from V and 4 bases from J, with 10 bases between. The CDR3 spans 14 residues. CDR3 sequence: CASSLDFFGETQYF. CDR3 coding DNA: TGCGCCAGCAGCTTGGACTTCTTTGGAGAGACCCAGTACTTC.

V is TRBV15 and J is TRBJ2-7; perhaps TRBD1 as D (6 bases). The DNA end lines up better with TRBJ2-5; the J call may be wrong. This CDR3 has 13 amino acids. CDR1 and CDR2 (germline): LNHNV, YYDKDF (reference sequence). CDR3 sequence reads: CATSSAGVKTQYF. DNA for the CDR3: TGTGCCACCAGCAGTGCAGGGGTAAAGACCCAGTACTTC.

This clonotype was picked up a small number of times. The genes are TRBV7-9 and TRBJ1-1, with D possibly matching TRBD1 (6 bases). The CDR3 consists of 11 residues. The germline gives CDR1 SEHNR, CDR2 FQNEAQ (reference sequence). Trimming shortened V by 3 bases and J by 8 bases, and 7 bases separated the two germline ends. The CDR3 sequence: CASSFDREAFF. The DNA of the CDR3 is TGTGCCAGCAGCTTCGACAGGGAAGCTTTCTTT.

This chain links TRBV6-1 with TRBJ1-4, with 7 bases identical to TRBD1. The CDR3 extends over 13 amino acids. In germline, CDR1 is MNHNS, CDR2 SASEGT. The V segment lost 5 bases and the J segment 8 bases; nucleotides outside the gene matches: 5. CDR3 sequence: CASSTVRGEKLFF. The DNA of the CDR3 is TGTGCCAGCAGTACCGTCAGGGGGGAAAAACTGTTTTTT.

V usage is TRBV7-9 and J usage is TRBJ2-2; D remains ambiguous. The V end lost 5 bases, the J end lost 0 bases, and 16 bases lay between the germline ends. CDR1 and CDR2 (germline): SEHNR, FQNEAQ (reference sequence). The CDR3 sequence is 17 residues long. As DNA, the CDR3 is TGTGCCAGCAGCCGGACCCGTAGGGCGACGAACACCGGGGAGCTGTTTTTT. Its translation: CASSRTRRATNTGELFF.

Only one count was recorded for this clonotype. The rearrangement links TRBV5-1 to TRBJ2-3, with 9 bases matching TRBD2. This CDR3 is 16 amino acids long. Germline V lookup: CDR1 SGHRS, CDR2 YFSETQ. J gave up 2 bases and V 5 bases, and 9 bases lay outside the gene matches. The chain's CDR3 is CASSRRSGSYTDTQYF. In DNA, the CDR3 is TGCGCCAGCAGTCGTCGTAGCGGGAGCTACACAGATACGCAGTATTTT.

A word on this clonotype: This may come from a read error, since a much larger clone is one base off. The CDR3 sequence: CASSQDYSGGYNEQYF. CDR3 coding DNA: TGCGCCAGCAGCCAAGATTATAGCGGGGGCTACAATGAGCAGTACTTC. V usage is TRBV4-3 and J usage is TRBJ2-1; 9 bases map to TRBD2. The DNA end lines up better with TRBJ2-7; the J call may be wrong. The CDR3 totals 16 residues. Germline V gene data show CDR1 as LGHNA and CDR2 as YSLEER.

V is TRBV25-1 and J is TRBJ2-1; 9 bases are a match to TRBD1. Germline V CDR1 and CDR2: MGHDK, SYGVNS. V shed 3 bases, J shed 10 bases, and the junction held 4 bases outside the gene matches. The CDR3 runs 13 residues. CDR3 amino acids: CASSEGQGLEQFF. DNA for the CDR3: TGTGCCAGCAGTGAGGGACAGGGTTTGGAGCAGTTCTTC.

This clonotype was seen more than once but under ten times. The V call is TRBV20-1, the J call TRBJ2-7; the match to TRBD2 covers 10 bases. The CDR3 length is 15 residues. Unmatched junction bases numbered 5, after V lost 0 bases and J lost 3 bases. The V gene's germline CDR1 is DFQATT and CDR2 SNEGSKA (reference sequence). The CDR3 loop is CSARDLGTSDYEQYF. For the CDR3, the DNA is TGCAGTGCTAGAGATCTGGGGACTAGCGACTACGAGCAGTACTTC.

This clonotype was detected only a few times. The CDR3 reads CASSQEALYNSNQPQHF. The CDR3 DNA follows: TGCGCCAGCAGCCAAGAAGCCCTTTACAATAGCAATCAGCCCCAGCATTTT. The J gene is TRBJ1-5, the V gene TRBV4-3; no reliable D call. Germline V CDR1 and CDR2: LGHNA, YSLEER. Trimming took off 0 bases at V and 0 bases at J, with 12 bases between the two ends. This CDR3 has 17 residues.

The gene calls are TRBV6-5 and TRBJ2-3, with TRBD1 matching 7 bases. Germline assignment: CDR1 MNHEY and CDR2 SVGAGI. V shed 2 bases, J shed 6 bases, and the junction held 11 bases outside the gene matches. The CDR3 totals 16 residues. CDR3 loop: CASSYSQGVSLDTQYF. As DNA, the CDR3 is TGTGCCAGCAGTTACAGTCAGGGGGTCTCATTGGATACGCAGTATTTT.

This chain connects TRBV15 to TRBJ2-7; 13 bases align to TRBD2. This CDR3 has 15 residues. Germline assignment: CDR1 LNHNV and CDR2 YYDKDF (reference sequence). J was trimmed by 1 base and V by 4 bases; bases with no gene match: 1. The CDR3 spells CATSMGLAGSYEQYF. CDR3 DNA: TGTGCCACCAGCATGGGACTAGCGGGGTCCTACGAGCAGTACTTC.

The chain couples TRBV18 to TRBJ2-1, with 10 bases lining up with TRBD1. Germline V gene lookup returns CDR1 KGHSH and CDR2 LQKENI. Trimming removed 3 bases from V and 9 bases from J; junction bases left unmatched: 5. The CDR3 is 14 amino acids. The CDR3 DNA reads as TGTGCCAGCTCACCCGACAGGGGGCAGTTTGAGCAGTTCTTC. As protein: CASSPDRGQFEQFF. Drawing the rest from reference TRBV18 and TRBJ2-1, the complete variable domain is NAGVMQNPRHLVRRRGQEARLRCSPMKGHSHVYWYRQLPEEGLKFMVYLQKENIIDESGMPKERFSAEFPKEGPSILRIQQVVRGDSAAYFCASSPDRGQFEQFFGPGTRLTVL.

This clonotype has a handful of counts. The CDR3 DNA follows: TGCGCCAGCAGCCCGTGGACAGGGGAGCCCAATGAGCAGTTCTTC. Its translation is CASSPWTGEPNEQFF. V gene TRBV4-3 combines with J gene TRBJ2-1; 9 bases match TRBD1. Germline V gives CDR1 LGHNA, CDR2 YSLEER. V lost 4 bases, J lost 6 bases, and 7 bases stayed unmatched. This CDR3 is built from 15 residues.

This clonotype was counted at least ten times. The gene calls are TRBV7-9 and TRBJ2-1, with 7 bases fitting TRBD1. V lost 5 bases, J lost 0 bases, and 10 bases stayed unmatched. This CDR3 contains 17 residues. Germline V CDR1 and CDR2: SEHNR, FQNEAQ (reference sequence). The CDR3: CASSPEQGRSSYNEQFF. DNA of the CDR3: TGTGCCAGCAGCCCAGAACAGGGGAGAAGCTCCTACAATGAGCAGTTCTTC.

CDR3 amino acids: CASSKTGTAYQETQYF. The CDR3 DNA sequence: TGTGCCAGCAGCAAAACCGGGACGGCGTACCAAGAGACCCAGTACTTC. The rearrangement uses TRBV5-4 and TRBJ2-5, with D perhaps assigned TRBD1 or TRBD2 (5 bases each). There are 16 residues in the CDR3. Germline-derived CDR1 and CDR2 are SGHNT and YYREEE (reference sequence). The V end was cut by 4 bases, the J end by 0 bases, with 16 bases between. Drawing the rest from reference TRBV5-4 and TRBJ2-5, the complete variable domain is ETGVTQSPTHLIKTRGQQVTLRCSSQSGHNTVSWYQQALGQGPQFIFQYYREEENGRGNFPPRFSGLQFPNYSSELNVNALELDDSALYLCASSKTGTAYQETQYFGPGTRLLVL.

This clonotype was recorded a few times. This chain uses TRBV27 with TRBJ2-3, with D perhaps matching TRBD2 (6 bases). The CDR3 contains 15 residues. Germline loops: CDR1 MNHEY, CDR2 SMNVEV (reference sequence). The V and J ends lost 1 base and 0 bases respectively, with 8 bases between them. The CDR3 DNA follows: TGTGCCAGCAGTTTATGGAGCGGGAGCACAGATACGCAGTATTTT. Protein sequence: CASSLWSGSTDTQYF.

The chain links TRBV15 to TRBJ2-5; D is undetermined. This CDR3 has 14 residues. Looked up from germline, CDR1 is LNHNV and CDR2 is YYDKDF (reference sequence). V was shortened by 6 bases and J by 5 bases, with 16 bases between the two germline ends. For the CDR3, the DNA is TGTGCCACCAGACCCCTCGGGCCTCAGGAGACCCAGTACTTC. Protein sequence: CATRPLGPQETQYF.

In its sample, this clonotype was seen a few times. This sequence joins TRBV20-1 and TRBJ2-7; no clear D. The CDR3 extends over 14 amino acids. Germline lookup yields CDR1 DFQATT and CDR2 SNEGSKA (reference sequence). V dropped 4 bases and J dropped 0 bases, with 13 bases sitting between them. The CDR3 sequence is CSATVPGHSYEQYF. The CDR3 DNA follows: TGCAGTGCTACTGTTCCGGGCCACTCCTACGAGCAGTACTTC.

This clonotype has just a few counts. The gene calls are TRBV6-6 and TRBJ2-5; possibly TRBD1 for D (6 bases). The CDR3 is 15 residues long. With 5 bases removed from V and 2 bases from J, the gap between germline ends came to 15 bases. Germline CDR1 is MNHNY and CDR2 is SVGAGI (reference sequence). The CDR3 region has the DNA TGTGCCAGCAGTGGCCGGGACAACCGACAAGAGACCCAGTACTTC. Translating it yields CASSGRDNRQETQYF.

As concerns this clonotype: A single base separates this from a much larger clone, so it may be a read error. This chain's CDR3 is CSASETATGGALYF. The CDR3, as DNA: TGCAGTGCTAGTGAAACGGCCACCGGGGGGGCCTTGTACTTC. This chain joins TRBV20-1 and TRBJ2-5; 8 positions agree with TRBD2. Trimming at V came to 3 bases and at J to 13 bases, leaving 16 bases not matched to a gene. The germline V gene encodes CDR1 DFQATT and CDR2 SNEGSKA (reference sequence). This CDR3 is 14 amino acids long.

The rearrangement uses TRBV7-9 and TRBJ2-7, with TRBD1 matching 7 bases. CDR3 length equals 15 residues. With 0 bases clipped from V and 1 base from J, the junction kept 3 bases outside the gene matches. The V gene's germline CDR1 is SEHNR and CDR2 FQNEAQ (reference sequence). The CDR3 region has the DNA TGTGCCAGCAGCTTAGCCCTGGACAGGTCCTACGAGCAGTACTTC. Translating it yields CASSLALDRSYEQYF.

V usage is TRBV4-3 and J usage is TRBJ2-1, with 8 bases fitting TRBD2. The CDR3 consists of 18 residues. Germline V CDR1 and CDR2: LGHNA, YSLEER. The ends lost 0 bases at V and 7 bases at J; junction bases unmatched: 14. CDR3: CASSQEGERGPRWNEQFF. The CDR3, as DNA: TGCGCCAGCAGCCAAGAAGGTGAGCGGGGGCCTCGATGGAATGAGCAGTTCTTC.